The entry that follows covers one TCR beta chain sequence. What it binds is unknown. In germline, CDR1 is SGHTA, CDR2 FQGTGA. With V trimmed by 4 bases and J by 1 base, 5 bases remained unmatched. The CDR3 runs 16 residues. Some clones are missing from TCRdb's copy, which holds only in-frame ones; the method was immunoSEQ multiplex PCR. This table has approximately 2.5 million clones, over 85% appearing once. The source of the sample is a study of shared clonotypes between healthy human individuals. Study-level background: Sampling drew on donors who were a couple of women and three men aged 18 to 49.

Study conclusions and caveats: Only blood underwent sampling, and tissue repertoires likely differ.

Splitting the CD4+ cells yielded a CD45RA+ naive subset and a CD45RA-negative memory subset. This chain joins TRBV7-3 and TRBJ2-1; 9 nucleotides line up with TRBD1. The receptor comes from a man aged 18 to 30 in good health. Some clones in this sample may be carry-over from other donors' samples. The sample taken for sequencing was naive CD4+ T cells from PBMCs. Subset given: CD45RA+ positively selected. CDR3 region: CASSSAGTGSYNEQFF. CDR3 in DNA: TGTGCCAGCAGCTCAGCCGGGACAGGGTCCTACAATGAGCAGTTCTTC.